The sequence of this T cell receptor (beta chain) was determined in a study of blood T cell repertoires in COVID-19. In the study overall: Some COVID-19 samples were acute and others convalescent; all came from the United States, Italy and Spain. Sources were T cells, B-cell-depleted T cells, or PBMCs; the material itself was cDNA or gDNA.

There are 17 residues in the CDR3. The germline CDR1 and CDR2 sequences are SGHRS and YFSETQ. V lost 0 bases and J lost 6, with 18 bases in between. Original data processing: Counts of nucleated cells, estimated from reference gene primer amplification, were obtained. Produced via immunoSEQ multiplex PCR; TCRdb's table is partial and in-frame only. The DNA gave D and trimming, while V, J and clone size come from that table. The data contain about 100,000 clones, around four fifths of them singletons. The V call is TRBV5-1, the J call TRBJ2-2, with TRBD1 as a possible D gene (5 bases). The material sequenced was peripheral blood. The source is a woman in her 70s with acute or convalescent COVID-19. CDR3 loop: CASSLGQGDPGSGELFF. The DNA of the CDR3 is TGCGCCAGCAGCTTGGGCCAGGGTGACCCTGGGTCCGGGGAGCTGTTTTTT.